This paragraph reports one TCR beta chain. Its cognate antigen is unknown. This entry comes from a study of OX40 agonist ivuxolimab in advanced cancers. The CDR3 is made up of 15 amino acids. The germline CDR1 and CDR2 sequences are SGHNT and YYREEE (reference sequence). The V and J ends lost 5 bases and 3 bases respectively, with 14 bases between them. Clones were sequenced by immunoSEQ multiplex PCR, and TCRdb holds only the in-frame ones, with some missing. Of tens of thousands of clones in the sample, about 91% were seen once. Study-level results: In the 0.1 to 3.0 mg/kg range, CD4+ and CD8+ blood T cells had expanded clonally by week 6.

The sequencing here drew on CD4+ or CD8+ T cells sorted from blood, taken in a trial of the OX40 agonist ivuxolimab. The clonotype comes from an adult with an advanced solid tumor such as melanoma, head and neck, liver or kidney cancer. The rearrangement joins TRBV5-4 to TRBJ1-4; unclear D gene. Here the CDR3 DNA reads TGTGCCAGCAGTTTTGGGCAACGAGCTAATGAAAAACTGTTTTTT. Its protein product is CASSFGQRANEKLFF.